Listed below are T cell receptor beta chains from one sample, sequenced in a study of Ad26.COV2.S vaccination and SARS-CoV-2 variants. The protocol was immunoSEQ multiplex PCR, while the TCRdb copy is restricted to in-frame clones and leaves out a portion. The sample records hundreds of thousands of clones, about 93% being singletons. The specimen comprised peripheral blood, sampled in a trial of Ad26.COV2.S vaccine versus placebo. The receptor set was obtained from a person between 18 and 60 years old who received the Ad26.COV2.S COVID-19 vaccine or a placebo. CDR3s include the opening cysteine and the closing phenylalanine or tryptophan. Fields, in order: J gene, V gene, clone size, D gene, CDR3 protein, CDR3 DNA. D genes are given only for firm matches. Clone size is stated in some rows and not others, as once, few, many or a class when expanded.

TRBJ1-6 | TRBV5-3 | few | - | CARREARSRPLHF | TGTGCCAGAAGAGAAGCCCGTTCGAGACCCCTCCACTTT
TRBJ2-7 | TRBV28 | once | - | CASSSGETAYEQYF | TGTGCCAGCAGTTCAGGAGAGACAGCCTACGAGCAGTACTTC
TRBJ1-5 | TRBV7-9 | few | - | CASSLEGDQPQHF | TGTGCCAGCAGCTTAGAAGGGGACCAGCCCCAGCATTTT
TRBJ2-1 | TRBV29-1 | - | TRBD2 | CSVESLAGVNEQFF | TGCAGCGTTGAAAGCCTAGCGGGAGTTAATGAGCAGTTCTTC
TRBJ2-3 | TRBV10-2 | once | TRBD1 | CASSGQGSGDTQYF | TGCGCCAGCAGTGGACAGGGGAGCGGAGATACGCAGTATTTT
TRBJ2-6 | TRBV30 | - | - | CAWIGGRDSGANVLTF | TGTGCCTGGATCGGAGGTAGGGACTCTGGGGCCAACGTCCTGACTTTC
TRBJ1-5 | TRBV5-6 | once | - | CASSLLDSNQPQHF | TGTGCCAGCAGCTTGTTGGATAGCAATCAGCCCCAGCATTTT
TRBJ2-7 | TRBV5-1 | few | - | CASSLEAREQYF | TGCGCCAGCAGCTTGGAAGCGAGGGAGCAGTACTTC
TRBJ2-5 | TRBV7-9 | - | TRBD1 | CASSEGGLETQYF | TGTGCCAGCAGCGAAGGGGGCCTAGAGACCCAGTACTTC
TRBJ2-7 | TRBV5-5 | - | - | CASSLSDHEQYF | TGTGCCAGCAGCTTGTCGGACCACGAGCAGTACTTC
TRBJ2-3 | TRBV3-1/TRBV3-2 | once | TRBD2 | CASSKTGTSGLDTQYF | TGTGCCAGCAGCAAAACCGGGACTAGCGGTTTAGATACGCAGTATTTT
TRBJ1-1 | TRBV27 | once | - | CASSLFPRAGEAFF | TGTGCCAGCAGTTTATTCCCCAGGGCGGGTGAAGCTTTCTTT
TRBJ2-5 | TRBV7-2 | - | - | CASSVRTIRETQYF | TGTGCCAGCAGCGTACGGACGATTCGAGAGACCCAGTACTTC
TRBJ2-7 | TRBV28 | - | - | CASSLGGVLVGEQYF | TGTGCCAGCAGTTTAGGCGGCGTCCTTGTGGGGGAGCAGTACTTC
TRBJ1-5 | TRBV3-1/TRBV3-2 | - | TRBD1 | CASSQGTGRIQPQHF | TGTGCCAGCAGCCAAGGGACAGGGCGTATCCAGCCCCAGCATTTT
TRBJ2-6 | TRBV30 | once | - | CAWSVEGGANVLTF | TGTGCCTGGAGTGTAGAGGGCGGGGCCAACGTCCTGACTTTC
TRBJ2-1 | TRBV24-1 | - | TRBD1 | CATSDLQGAGEQFF | TGTGCCACCAGTGATTTGCAGGGGGCGGGTGAGCAGTTCTTC
TRBJ1-2 | TRBV25-1 | once | TRBD1 | CASSDGSVRGHGYTF | TGTGCCAGCAGTGATGGTAGTGTCAGGGGGCACGGCTACACCTTC
TRBJ1-6 | TRBV19 | - | TRBD1 | CASSPGTDNSPLHF | TGTGCCAGTAGTCCAGGGACAGATAATTCACCCCTCCACTTT
TRBJ2-3 | TRBV11-2 | - | - | CASSLVIWAGTTDTQYF | TGTGCCAGCAGCTTAGTAATATGGGCGGGAACCACAGATACGCAGTATTTT
TRBJ2-7 | TRBV4-1 | - | - | CASSQVARGEQYF | TGCGCCAGCAGCCAAGTCGCTAGAGGCGAGCAGTACTTC
TRBJ1-1 | TRBV24-1 | - | - | CATRGGGGTEAFF | TGTGCCACCAGAGGGGGAGGAGGCACTGAAGCTTTCTTT
TRBJ2-7 | TRBV9 | - | - | CASSVGLSGEQYF | TGTGCCAGCAGCGTAGGGCTATCCGGAGAGCAGTACTTC
TRBJ2-7 | TRBV5-4 | - | TRBD2 | CASSTGLFPYEQYF | TGTGCCAGCAGCACGGGACTATTCCCCTACGAGCAGTACTTC
TRBJ2-7 | TRBV7-8 | - | TRBD2 | CASSPRLAGDREQYF | TGTGCCAGCAGCCCGCGACTAGCGGGAGATCGCGAGCAGTACTTC
TRBJ2-3 | TRBV4-1 | - | TRBD2 | CASSHAPGQREVDTQYF | TGCGCCAGCAGCCATGCACCCGGCCAGCGGGAGGTAGATACGCAGTATTTT
TRBJ2-3 | TRBV3-1/TRBV3-2 | - | - | CASSLLGGATDTQYF | TGTGCCAGCAGCCTTTTAGGGGGGGCCACAGATACGCAGTATTTT